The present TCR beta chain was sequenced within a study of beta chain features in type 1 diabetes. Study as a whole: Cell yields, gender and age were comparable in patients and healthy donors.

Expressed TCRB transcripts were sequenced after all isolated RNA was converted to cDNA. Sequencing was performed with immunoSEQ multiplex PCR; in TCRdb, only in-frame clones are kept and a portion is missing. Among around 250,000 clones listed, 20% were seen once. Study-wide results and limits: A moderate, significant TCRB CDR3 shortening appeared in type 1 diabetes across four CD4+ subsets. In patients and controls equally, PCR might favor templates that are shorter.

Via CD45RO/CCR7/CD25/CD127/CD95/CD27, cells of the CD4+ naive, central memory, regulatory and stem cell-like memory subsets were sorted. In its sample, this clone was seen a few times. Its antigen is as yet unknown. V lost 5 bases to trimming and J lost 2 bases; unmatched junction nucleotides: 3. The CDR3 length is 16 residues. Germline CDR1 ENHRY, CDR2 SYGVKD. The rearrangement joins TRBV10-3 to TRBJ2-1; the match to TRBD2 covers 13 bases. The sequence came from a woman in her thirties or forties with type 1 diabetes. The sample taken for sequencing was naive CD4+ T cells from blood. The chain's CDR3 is CAISLGLAGPYNEQFF. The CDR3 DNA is TGTGCCATCAGTCTGGGACTAGCGGGGCCCTACAATGAGCAGTTCTTC.